The 17 T cell receptor beta chains below were found in one sample sequenced in a study of blood T cell repertoires in COVID-19. Method: immunoSEQ multiplex PCR; TCRdb's copy keeps in-frame clones and lacks some. The sample has 300,000 to 400,000 clones, over 75% seen once. The sequenced sample was PBMCs or T cells enriched from blood (not recorded which). These receptors originate from a man between 18 and 29 years old who had recovered from COVID-19.

This chain uses TRBV9 with TRBJ2-7, with 10 bases matching TRBD1. This CDR3 comprises 16 residues. Per germline, CDR1 SGDLS and CDR2 YYNGEE. V was clipped by 2 bases and J by 2 bases; unmatched bases: 7. The CDR3 bases are TGTGCCAGCAGCGTCCGAGGGGACAGGGGAGCCTACGAGCAGTACTTC. Translating it yields CASSVRGDRGAYEQYF. Full variable domain (missing parts from reference TRBV9 and TRBJ2-7): DSGVTQTPKHLITATGQRVTLRCSPRSGDLSVYWYQQSLDQGLQFLIQYYNGEERAKGNILERFSAQQFPDLHSELNLSSLELGDSALYFCASSVRGDRGAYEQYFGPGTRLTVT.

The rearrangement joins TRBV19 to TRBJ2-7, with a weak D call TRBD2 (6 bases). Germline V lookup: CDR1 LNHDA, CDR2 SQIVND (reference sequence). CDR3 length: 19 residues. Trimming removed 1 base from V and 0 bases from J, with 22 bases in between. CDR3 protein: CASSIAGSDSRGFSYEQYF. Written as DNA, the CDR3 is TGTGCCAGTAGTATAGCGGGTTCGGATTCTCGGGGGTTCTCCTACGAGCAGTACTTC.

This sequence joins TRBV24-1 and TRBJ2-1, with TRBD1 matching 10 bases. After removal of 9 bases from V and 7 bases from J, the junction contained 8 bases not matched to a gene. The germline CDR1 and CDR2 sequences are KGHDR and SFDVKD. The CDR3 contains 14 residues. CDR3 region: CATDPGQGWNEQFF. The CDR3 nucleotides are TGTGCCACCGACCCGGGACAGGGGTGGAATGAGCAGTTCTTC.

The chain has TRBV19 and TRBJ2-6; the D is unclear. Trimming took off 1 base at V and 6 bases at J, with 10 bases between the two ends. The CDR3 has 15 amino acids. Germline CDR1 is LNHDA and CDR2 is SQIVND (reference sequence). The CDR3 spells CASSIGFWAANVLTF. The DNA for the CDR3 is TGTGCCAGTAGTATAGGGTTTTGGGCGGCCAACGTCCTGACTTTC.

The CDR3 reads CASSIVRGKVTDTQYF. The CDR3 bases are TGTGCCAGTAGTATAGTGCGGGGGAAGGTCACAGATACGCAGTATTTT. The chain recombines TRBV19 with TRBJ2-3; 7 nucleotides line up with TRBD2. The junction had 6 bases not matched to a gene; V was cut back by 1 base and J by 2 bases. Germline V lookup: CDR1 LNHDA, CDR2 SQIVND (reference sequence). The CDR3 has 16 amino acids.

The chain links TRBV2 to TRBJ1-4; TRBD1 matches 12 bases. The germline V gene encodes CDR1 SNHLY and CDR2 FYNNEI. This CDR3 contains 18 residues. The junction had 11 bases not matched to a gene; V was cut back by 6 bases and J by 3 bases. CDR3 in DNA: TGTGCCAGCAGAGTGGGACAGGGGGCGCCGCGGGCTAATGAAAAACTGTTTTTT. Its translation is CASRVGQGAPRANEKLFF.

This chain joins TRBV18 and TRBJ1-2; no clear D gene. Germline lookup yields CDR1 KGHSH and CDR2 LQKENI. Trimming pared 3 bases from V and 5 bases from J, leaving 10 bases between. The CDR3 is 13 amino acids. DNA for the CDR3: TGTGCCAGCTCACCGTCGTACGGGTATGGCTACACCTTC. It is translated as CASSPSYGYGYTF.

The gene calls are TRBV12-3 or TRBV12-4 and TRBJ1-1, with D possibly matching TRBD1 (5 bases). The CDR3 consists of 13 residues. The V end was cut by 6 bases, the J end by 4 bases, with 12 bases between. In DNA form, the CDR3 reads TGTGCCAGCAGAGACGACAGCCTCACTGAAGCTTTCTTT. Translating gives CASRDDSLTEAFF.

V and J are TRBV1 and TRBJ2-2; the table's D call TRBD1 went unverified against the DNA. TRBV1 is annotated as a pseudogene. This CDR3 comprises 19 residues. The CDR3 DNA is TGCACCACTTACTCAGGACATGTCGTTAGAGTAGAAGACACCGGGGAGCTGTTTTTT. Protein: CTTYSGHVVRVEDTGELFF.

This clone was seen only once. This chain connects TRBV6-4 to TRBJ2-7; D gene ambiguous. The CDR3 contains 14 residues. Germline V gene data show CDR1 as MRHNA and CDR2 as SNTAGT. V was cut by 3 bases and J by 0 bases, with 9 bases left in between. CDR3 protein: CASSEISSSYEQYF. CDR3 sequence (DNA): TGTGCCAGCAGTGAAATTTCTAGCTCCTACGAGCAGTACTTC.

As regards this clone: Compared with germline, one end of the junction differs, possibly owing to a read error. The chain carries TRBV19 and TRBJ2-1, with 9 nucleotides matching TRBD2. CDR3 length: 18 amino acids. Per germline, CDR1 LNHDA and CDR2 SQIVND (reference sequence). In DNA, the CDR3 is TGTGCCAGTAGTGTAGACCCCTATAGCGGGAGAGTCAACAATGAGCAGTTCTTC. Protein product: CASSVDPYSGRVNNEQFF. The variable domain in full, completed from reference TRBV19 and TRBJ2-1, reads DGGITQSPKYLFRKEGQNVTLSCEQNLNHDAMYWYRQDPGQGLRLIYYSQIVNDFQKGDIAEGYSVSREKKESFPLTVTSAQKNPTAFYLCASSVDPYSGRVNNEQFFGPGTRLTVL.

For this clone: At one of its ends the junction is not consistent with the germline gene, which may arise from a read error. The chain uses TRBV3-1 (or the pseudogene TRBV3-2) and TRBJ2-3; 10 bases fit TRBD2. Germline CDR1 LGHDT, CDR2 YNNKEL (reference sequence). The CDR3 spans 12 residues. CDR3 DNA sequence: TGTGCCAGCAGCCAATTGGGACTAGCGAGGCATTTT. It is translated as CASSQLGLARHF.

V usage is TRBV7-9 and J usage is TRBJ2-3; the D gene is possibly TRBD2 (5 bases). CDR1 and CDR2 (germline): SEHNR, FQNEAQ (reference sequence). The V end lost 7 bases, the J end lost 2 bases, and 16 bases lay between the germline ends. CDR3 length equals 15 residues. The CDR3 protein is CASNSPGVNTDTQYF. In nucleotides, the CDR3 is TGTGCCAGCAACTCGCCCGGGGTCAACACAGATACGCAGTATTTT.

The V and J genes are TRBV5-4 and TRBJ1-4; D may be TRBD1 (6 bases). V was cut by 0 bases and J by 0 bases, with 15 bases left in between. The CDR3 length is 18 residues. Germline CDR1 SGHNT, CDR2 YYREEE (reference sequence). The CDR3 reads CASSLGATGPATNEKLFF. CDR3 bases: TGTGCCAGCAGCTTGGGTGCTACAGGGCCTGCAACTAATGAAAAACTGTTTTTT.

The V call is TRBV5-6, the J call TRBJ2-1; D unclear. The V end lost 0 bases, the J end lost 6 bases, and 13 bases lay between the germline ends. The germline gives CDR1 SGHDT, CDR2 YYEEEE. CDR3 length equals 15 residues. The DNA of the CDR3 is TGTGCCAGCAGCTTGGGTTCGTCAGCGACCAATGAGCAGTTCTTC. It codes for CASSLGSSATNEQFF.

The rearrangement joins TRBV5-1 to TRBJ2-5, with D possibly matching TRBD2 (5 bases). This CDR3 contains 14 residues. Looked up from germline, CDR1 is SGHRS and CDR2 is YFSETQ. V was clipped by 1 base and J by 5 bases, with 12 bases between them. CDR3 nucleotides: TGCGCCAGCAGCTTGACGAAACCGGGGGAGACCCAGTACTTC. This gives the protein CASSLTKPGETQYF. The full variable domain, with the rest looked up from reference TRBV5-1 and TRBJ2-5, is KAGVTQTPRYLIKTRGQQVTLSCSPISGHRSVSWYQQTPGQGLQFLFEYFSETQRNKGNFPGRFSGRQFSNSRSEMNVSTLELGDSALYLCASSLTKPGETQYFGPGTRLLVL.

The V gene is TRBV7-6, the J gene TRBJ2-1; 12 nucleotides line up with TRBD2. This CDR3 spans 16 amino acids. The germline CDR1 and CDR2 sequences are SGHVS and FNYEAQ. The V segment lost 1 base and the J segment 12 bases; nucleotides outside the gene matches: 10. The CDR3 bases are TGTGCCAGCAGCTTAGTGGGGACTAGCGGGCAAAGAGGGCAGTTCTTC. It specifies CASSLVGTSGQRGQFF.